The TCR beta chain under discussion was sequenced for a study of cytomegalovirus exposure and HLA in healthy donors. CDR1 is SGHDT, CDR2 YYEEEE, per germline. The CDR3 is made up of 14 amino acids. The V and J ends lost 0 bases and 3 bases respectively, with 9 bases between them. Amplification used 60 Vbeta primers and 13 Jbeta primers. The repertoire was sequenced with immunoSEQ multiplex PCR; TCRdb's copy has only in-frame clones and lacks some. The sample shows 150,000 to 200,000 clones, about 81% of them seen only once. About this clone itself: Its specificity is not known.

General study results and limits: Most observed TCR sequences were rare, whereas some public TCRs were detected in many donors. Earlier findings revealed that most TCR beta V segments proved productive either about 90% or about 30% of the time.

Sequenced: PBMCs. The chain carries TRBV5-6 and TRBJ1-1; tentative D call: TRBD1 (6 bases). The TCR sequence derives from a woman aged 18-30 years in good health and CMV-seronegative. In DNA form, the CDR3 reads TGTGCCAGCAGCTTGGCTCAGGGGCACACTGAAGCTTTCTTT. This codes for CASSLAQGHTEAFF.